These T cell receptor beta chains were read from a single sample in a study of regulatory T cells in long-lasting Graves disease. MiXCR, applied by TCRdb to the multiplex PCR reads, yields one record per CDR3 protein. The data show 410,000 or so distinct CDR3 sequences, around 14% seen once. These same data were also listed under a study on T cells in Graves' hyperthyroidism and ophthalmopathy.

The input for sequencing was peripheral blood mononuclear cells (PBMCs), taken at new diagnosis, from a patient treated with antithyroid drugs. The origin of the receptors is a woman in her 30s with Graves disease. The CDR3 runs from the conserved cysteine through the conserved F or W. The order of the fields is clone size, D gene, CDR3 length, J gene, V gene, CDR3 protein, CDR3 DNA. The D gene is left open where the match is weak. Not every row has a clone size; where given, it reads once, few, many or a size class.

NA	NA	15	TRBJ1-4	TRBV6-2/TRBV6-3	CASSYDGTFNEKLFF	TGTGCCAGCAGTTACGATGGGACCTTTAATGAAAAACTGTTTTTT
many	NA	14	TRBJ2-3	TRBV11-2	CASSLAGAKDTQYF	TGTGCCAGCAGCTTAGCGGGAGCGAAAGATACGCAGTATTTT
many	NA	11	TRBJ2-3	TRBV18	CASGREDTQYF	TGTGCCAGCGGGCGGGAAGATACGCAGTATTTT
NA	NA	16	TRBJ2-5	TRBV5-1	CASSLGGQGGQETQYF	TGCGCCAGCAGCTTGGGCGGGCAGGGAGGTCAAGAGACCCAGTACTTC
few	TRBD1	15	TRBJ2-1	TRBV11-2	CASSKWDSSYNEQFF	TGTGCCAGCAGCAAATGGGACAGCTCCTACAATGAGCAGTTCTTC
few	NA	15	TRBJ1-1	TRBV29-1	CSVPNRVGLNTEAFF	TGCAGCGTTCCCAACAGGGTCGGGTTGAACACTGAAGCTTTCTTT
few	TRBD2	17	TRBJ2-3	TRBV2	CASGGTSRHTSTDTQYF	TGTGCCAGCGGGGGGACTAGCCGACACACCAGCACAGATACGCAGTATTTT
many	NA	15	TRBJ2-7	TRBV9	CASSVTAGRGVEQYF	TGTGCCAGCAGCGTGACAGCTGGAAGAGGAGTCGAGCAGTACTTC
few	NA	16	TRBJ2-3	TRBV15	CATSKRGPGRTDTQYF	TGTGCCACCAGCAAAAGGGGACCGGGACGAACAGATACGCAGTATTTT
few	TRBD1	17	TRBJ1-5	TRBV6-2/TRBV6-3	CASSYVYPGGSNQPQHF	TGTGCCAGCAGTTACGTTTACCCAGGGGGCAGTAATCAGCCCCAGCATTTT
few	TRBD1	13	TRBJ1-1	TRBV29-1	CSAGEGAGTEAFF	TGCAGCGCCGGCGAGGGGGCTGGGACTGAAGCTTTCTTT
many	TRBD1	14	TRBJ1-1	TRBV7-2	CASSFDRGATEAFF	TGTGCCAGCAGCTTTGACAGGGGTGCCACTGAAGCTTTCTTT
NA	NA	15	TRBJ2-5	TRBV19	CASSWGPQYQETQYF	TGTGCCAGTAGTTGGGGACCTCAATATCAAGAGACCCAGTACTTC
NA	TRBD2	14	TRBJ2-2	TRBV20-1	CSAKTSGATGELFF	TGCAGTGCCAAGACTAGCGGCGCCACCGGGGAGCTGTTTTTT
few	NA	12	TRBJ1-1	TRBV7-9	CASSPKGREAFF	TGTGCCAGCAGCCCCAAGGGCCGGGAAGCTTTCTTT
NA	NA	14	TRBJ1-2	TRBV2	CASSEAGSQYGYTF	TGTGCCAGCAGTGAAGCGGGAAGTCAGTATGGCTACACCTTC
many	TRBD1	15	TRBJ1-3	TRBV9	CASSVGPTGRDTIYF	TGTGCCAGCAGCGTGGGCCCGACAGGGCGAGACACCATATATTTT
many	NA	14	TRBJ1-2	TRBV12-3/TRBV12-4	CASSPGGAGYGYTF	TGTGCCAGCAGTCCCGGGGGCGCGGGGTATGGCTACACCTTC
many	TRBD2	15	TRBJ2-5	TRBV7-3	CASSELAEFGETQYF	TGTGCCAGCAGCGAACTAGCGGAGTTCGGAGAGACCCAGTACTTC
many	TRBD2	15	TRBJ2-3	TRBV4-1	CASRSAGGLADTQYF	TGCGCCAGCAGGTCAGCGGGAGGTCTGGCAGATACGCAGTATTTT
few	NA	14	TRBJ2-4	TRBV6-1	CASSLMGGKNIQYF	TGTGCCAGCAGTCTTATGGGGGGCAAAAACATTCAGTACTTC
NA	NA	16	TRBJ1-1	TRBV6-4	CASSPEPIGVGTEAFF	TGTGCCAGCAGCCCTGAGCCCATAGGGGTAGGAACTGAAGCTTTCTTT
NA	NA	14	TRBJ2-1	TRBV20-1	CSASGAPPYNEQFF	TGCAGTGCCAGTGGGGCCCCTCCTTACAATGAGCAGTTCTTC
NA	TRBD1	17	TRBJ2-2	TRBV7-6	CASSSPLRQGATGELFF	TGTGCCAGCAGCTCGCCCCTCCGACAGGGGGCTACCGGGGAGCTGTTTTTT
many	NA	12	TRBJ1-5	TRBV30	CAWSVPQQPQHF	TGTGCCTGGAGTGTACCACAGCAGCCCCAGCATTTT
many	TRBD1	15	TRBJ1-4	TRBV18	CASSPTGQPNEKLFF	TGTGCCAGCTCACCAACGGGACAGCCTAATGAAAAACTGTTTTTT
many	TRBD2	17	TRBJ2-3	TRBV7-9	CASSPRLAAPSTDTQYF	TGTGCCAGCAGCCCCAGACTAGCGGCCCCTAGCACAGATACGCAGTATTTT
many	NA	14	TRBJ2-5	TRBV6-2/TRBV6-3	CASSYSGGQGTQYF	TGTGCCAGCAGTTATAGCGGAGGGCAGGGGACCCAGTACTTC
many	TRBD2	15	TRBJ2-1	TRBV27	CASSLLLAGINEQFF	TGTGCCAGCAGTTTGTTGCTAGCGGGAATCAATGAGCAGTTCTTC
many	NA	16	TRBJ2-1	TRBV24-1	CATSDFPGTSYNEQFF	TGTGCCACCAGTGATTTTCCAGGGACCTCCTACAATGAGCAGTTCTTC
NA	NA	15	TRBJ2-1	TRBV20-1	CSAAPAERSYNEQFF	TGCAGTGCTGCCCCAGCGGAGCGCTCCTACAATGAGCAGTTCTTC
many	NA	11	TRBJ2-7	TRBV29-1	CSGGREYEQYF	TGCAGCGGGGGCAGGGAGTATGAGCAGTACTTC
NA	NA	14	TRBJ1-2	TRBV20-1	CSARIQGTNYGYTF	TGCAGTGCTAGGATCCAGGGGACAAACTATGGCTACACCTTC
NA	TRBD1	12	TRBJ2-1	TRBV20-1	CSAGGQGVEQFF	TGCAGTGCTGGGGGACAGGGAGTGGAGCAGTTCTTC
many	TRBD2	18	TRBJ2-1	TRBV6-1	CASSLEGLAGVGFYEQFF	TGTGCCAGCAGTCTAGAGGGGCTAGCGGGAGTAGGATTCTATGAGCAGTTCTTC
many	NA	14	TRBJ2-2	TRBV18	CASSLTDAAGELFF	TGTGCCAGCTCACTAACGGACGCGGCCGGGGAGCTGTTTTTT
NA	NA	13	TRBJ2-5	TRBV7-3	CASSRDTGETQYF	TGTGCCAGCTCAAGGGATACCGGAGAGACCCAGTACTTC
many	NA	16	TRBJ1-5	TRBV4-2	CASSQDSGRSNQPQHF	TGTGCCAGCAGCCAAGATAGTGGCCGGAGCAATCAGCCCCAGCATTTT
NA	NA	13	TRBJ1-5	TRBV25-1	CASSLGLHQPQHF	TGTGCCAGCAGTTTGGGCCTCCATCAGCCCCAGCATTTT
once	TRBD2	15	TRBJ2-3	TRBV7-2	CASSSFGTTTDTQYF	TGTGCCAGCAGCTCCTTCGGGACTACCACAGATACGCAGTATTTT
many	NA	15	TRBJ2-2	TRBV5-5	CASTLTDEHTGELFF	TGTGCCAGCACCTTGACAGATGAACATACCGGGGAGCTGTTTTTT
NA	NA	13	TRBJ1-1	TRBV29-1	CSVPAAWNTEAFF	TGCAGCGTTCCCGCTGCGTGGAACACTGAAGCTTTCTTT
NA	TRBD2	21	TRBJ2-1	TRBV6-2/TRBV6-3	CASSEAEGVAGVYDPYNEQFF	TGTGCCAGCAGTGAAGCGGAGGGGGTAGCGGGAGTCTACGACCCCTACAATGAGCAGTTCTTC
many	NA	15	TRBJ2-4	TRBV6-1	CASSDTGLAKNIQYF	TGTGCCAGCAGCGACACAGGGTTAGCCAAAAACATTCAGTACTTC
many	NA	12	TRBJ2-1	TRBV29-1	CSVEDLGNEQFF	TGCAGCGTTGAAGATCTTGGCAATGAGCAGTTCTTC
many	NA	13	TRBJ2-3	TRBV29-1	CSVDAKGTDTQYF	TGCAGCGTTGATGCTAAAGGGACAGATACGCAGTATTTT
NA	TRBD2	14	TRBJ2-1	TRBV19	CATTGLAGAVEQFF	TGTGCCACTACGGGACTAGCGGGAGCGGTTGAGCAGTTCTTC
many	NA	13	TRBJ2-1	TRBV7-9	CASSLGQRNEQFF	TGTGCCAGCAGCTTAGGCCAACGAAATGAGCAGTTCTTC
NA	NA	17	TRBJ2-1	TRBV7-2	CASSPWGARDSYNEQFF	TGTGCCAGCAGCCCCTGGGGAGCGCGCGACTCCTACAATGAGCAGTTCTTC
many	NA	17	TRBJ1-1	TRBV7-8	CASSRLEAGPLNTEAFF	TGTGCCAGCAGCCGTCTGGAGGCAGGTCCTTTGAACACTGAAGCTTTCTTT